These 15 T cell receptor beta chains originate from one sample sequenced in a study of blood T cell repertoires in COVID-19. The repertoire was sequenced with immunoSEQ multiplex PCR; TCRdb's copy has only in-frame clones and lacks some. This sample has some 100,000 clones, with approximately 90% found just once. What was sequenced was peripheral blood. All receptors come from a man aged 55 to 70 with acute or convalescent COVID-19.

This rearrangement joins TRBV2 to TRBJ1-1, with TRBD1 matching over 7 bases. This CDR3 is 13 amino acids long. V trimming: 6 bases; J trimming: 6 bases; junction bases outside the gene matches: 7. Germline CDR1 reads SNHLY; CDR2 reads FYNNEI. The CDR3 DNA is TGTGCCAGCAGCCAACAGGGGTTCTCTGAAGCTTTCTTT. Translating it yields CASSQQGFSEAFF.

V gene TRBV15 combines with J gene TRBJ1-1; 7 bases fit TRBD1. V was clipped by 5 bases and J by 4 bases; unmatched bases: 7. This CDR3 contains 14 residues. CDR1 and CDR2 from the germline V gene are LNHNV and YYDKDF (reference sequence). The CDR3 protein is CATSLQGSLTEAFF. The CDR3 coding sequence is TGTGCCACCAGCCTACAGGGGTCACTCACTGAAGCTTTCTTT.

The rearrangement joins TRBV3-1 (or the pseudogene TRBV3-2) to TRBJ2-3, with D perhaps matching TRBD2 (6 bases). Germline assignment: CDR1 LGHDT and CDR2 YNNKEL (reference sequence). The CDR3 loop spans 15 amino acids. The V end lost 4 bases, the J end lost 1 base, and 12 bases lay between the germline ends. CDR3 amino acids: CASSPRGGGTDTQYF. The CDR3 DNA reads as TGTGCCAGCAGCCCCCGCGGAGGGGGCACAGATACGCAGTATTTT.

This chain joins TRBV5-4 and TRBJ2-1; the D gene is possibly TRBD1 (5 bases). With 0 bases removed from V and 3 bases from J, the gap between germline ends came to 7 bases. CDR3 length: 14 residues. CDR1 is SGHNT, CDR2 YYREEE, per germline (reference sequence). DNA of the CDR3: TGTGCCAGCAGCTTGGCCACAGGCTACAATGAGCAGTTCTTC. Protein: CASSLATGYNEQFF.

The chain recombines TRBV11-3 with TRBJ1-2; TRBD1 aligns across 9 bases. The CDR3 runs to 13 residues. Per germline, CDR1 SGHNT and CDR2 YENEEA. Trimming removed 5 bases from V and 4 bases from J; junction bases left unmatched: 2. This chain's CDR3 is CASSLTGGYGYTF. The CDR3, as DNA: TGTGCCAGCAGCCTGACAGGGGGCTATGGCTACACCTTC.

This CDR3 reads CASSLIDRGKETQYF. CDR3 DNA: TGTGCCAGCAGCTTAATCGACAGGGGGAAAGAGACCCAGTACTTC. The chain combines TRBV7-9 with TRBJ2-5; 9 nucleotides align to TRBD1. Germline CDR1 reads SEHNR; CDR2 reads FQNEAQ (reference sequence). With 2 bases clipped from V and 3 bases from J, the junction kept 4 bases outside the gene matches. This CDR3 region has 15 residues. The full variable domain, with the rest looked up from reference TRBV7-9 and TRBJ2-5, is DTGVSQNPRHKITKRGQNVTFRCDPISEHNRLYWYRQTLGQGPEFLTYFQNEAQLEKSRLLSDRFSAERPKGSFSTLEIQRTEQGDSAMYLCASSLIDRGKETQYFGPGTRLLVL.

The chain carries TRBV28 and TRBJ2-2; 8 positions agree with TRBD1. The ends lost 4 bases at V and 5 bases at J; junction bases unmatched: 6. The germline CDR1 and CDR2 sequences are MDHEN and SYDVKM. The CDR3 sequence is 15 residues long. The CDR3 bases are TGTGCCAGCAGTTCGTGGACAGGGTCTACCGGGGAGCTGTTTTTT. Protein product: CASSSWTGSTGELFF.

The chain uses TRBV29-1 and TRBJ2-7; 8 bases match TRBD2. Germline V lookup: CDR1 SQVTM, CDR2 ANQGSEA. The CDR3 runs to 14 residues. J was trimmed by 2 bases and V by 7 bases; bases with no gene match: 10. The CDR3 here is CSAKGLVGTYEQYF. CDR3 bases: TGCAGCGCTAAGGGACTAGTGGGGACCTACGAGCAGTACTTC.

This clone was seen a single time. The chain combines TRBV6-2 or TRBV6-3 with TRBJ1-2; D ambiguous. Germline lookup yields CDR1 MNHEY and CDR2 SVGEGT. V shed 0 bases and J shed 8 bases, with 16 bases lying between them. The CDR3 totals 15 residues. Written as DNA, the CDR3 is TGTGCCAGCAGTTACTCAGGACCCTCCGGAGGGGGCTACACCTTC. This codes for CASSYSGPSGGGYTF.

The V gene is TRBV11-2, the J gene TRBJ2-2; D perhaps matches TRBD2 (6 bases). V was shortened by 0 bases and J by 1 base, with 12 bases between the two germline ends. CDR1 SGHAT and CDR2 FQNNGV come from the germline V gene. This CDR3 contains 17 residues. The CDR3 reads CASSLDSGRENTGELFF. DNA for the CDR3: TGTGCCAGCAGCTTAGATTCGGGGCGGGAGAACACCGGGGAGCTGTTTTTT. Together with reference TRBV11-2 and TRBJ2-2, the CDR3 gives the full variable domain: EAGVAQSPRYKIIEKRQSVAFWCNPISGHATLYWYQQILGQGPKLLIQFQNNGVVDDSQLPKDRFSAERLKGVDSTLKIQPAKLEDSAVYLCASSLDSGRENTGELFFGEGSRLTVL.

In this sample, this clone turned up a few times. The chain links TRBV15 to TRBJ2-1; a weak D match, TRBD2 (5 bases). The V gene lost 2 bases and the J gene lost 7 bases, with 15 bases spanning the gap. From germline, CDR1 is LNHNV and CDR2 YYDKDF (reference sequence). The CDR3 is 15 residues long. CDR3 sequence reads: CATSRYGMETNEQFF. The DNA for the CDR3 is TGTGCCACCAGCAGATACGGGATGGAGACGAATGAGCAGTTCTTC.

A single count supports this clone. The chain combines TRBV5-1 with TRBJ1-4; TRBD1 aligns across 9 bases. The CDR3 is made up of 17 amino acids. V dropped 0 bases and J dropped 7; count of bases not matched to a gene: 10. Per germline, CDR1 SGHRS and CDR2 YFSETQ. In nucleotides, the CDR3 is TGCGCCAGCAGCTTGGCCAGTGTGGGACAGGGATCTGAAAAACTGTTTTTT. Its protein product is CASSLASVGQGSEKLFF.

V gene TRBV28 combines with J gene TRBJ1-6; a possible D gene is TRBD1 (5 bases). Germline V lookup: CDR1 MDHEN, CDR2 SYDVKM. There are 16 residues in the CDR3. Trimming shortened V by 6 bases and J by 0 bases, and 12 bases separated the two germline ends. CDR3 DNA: TGTGCCAGCAGACCCAGACAGAGCTCCTATAATTCACCCCTCCACTTT. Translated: CASRPRQSSYNSPLHF.

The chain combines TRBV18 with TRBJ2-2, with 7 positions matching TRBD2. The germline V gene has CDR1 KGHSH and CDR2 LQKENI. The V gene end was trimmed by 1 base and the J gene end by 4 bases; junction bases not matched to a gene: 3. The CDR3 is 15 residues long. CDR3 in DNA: TGTGCCAGCTCACCACAGTCTAGCGGCACCGGGGAGCTGTTTTTT. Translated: CASSPQSSGTGELFF.

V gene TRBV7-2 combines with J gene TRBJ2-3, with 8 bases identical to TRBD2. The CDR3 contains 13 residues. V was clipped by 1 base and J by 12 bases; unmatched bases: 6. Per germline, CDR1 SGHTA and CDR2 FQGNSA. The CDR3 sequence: CASSLVASGSQYF. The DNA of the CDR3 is TGTGCCAGCAGCTTAGTGGCTAGCGGGTCCCAGTATTTT.